This TCR beta chain was captured by sequencing in a study of PD-L1 blockade in urothelial cancer. As for the study in general: Before enrollment, 0 to 3 chemotherapy regimens had been given to patients. Analyses were performed on blood at 3 weeks after treatment start (the second dose) and at 6 weeks.

V was cut by 2 bases and J by 8 bases, with 9 bases left in between. CDR1 is MNHNS and CDR2 is SASEGT in the germline V gene. The CDR3 contains 12 residues. Clones were read by immunoSEQ multiplex PCR, and TCRdb kept only the in-frame ones, dropping some. The table has approximately 15,000 clones, approximately 90% seen once. The specimen was PBMCs, collected around atezolizumab (anti-PD-L1) treatment. The chain is built from TRBV6-1 and TRBJ1-2, with D perhaps TRBD1 (5 bases). The sequence was collected from a man aged 45-65 years with urothelial cancer. The CDR3 region has the DNA TGTGCCAGCAGTGAATTGGGGGGGGGCTACACCTTC. It specifies CASSELGGGYTF.